The 25 T cell receptor beta chains given below trace back to one sample, sequenced in a study of T cells expressing NK-cell markers. TCRdb processed the 5' RACE reads again and assigns one entry to each CDR3 protein, with no DNA. This sample's table reports about 380,000 distinct CDR3 sequences. The sequenced sample was blood T cells: a sorted CD56 or NKG2C T cell subset, CD4+ or CD8+ T cells, or bulk PBMC T cells (not recorded which). The receptor set was obtained from a man aged 18 to 69 in good health.

This chain uses TRBV6-5 with TRBJ1-1; without DNA, the TCRdb call of TRBD1 cannot be checked. The length of the CDR3 is 16 residues. CDR1 is MNHEY and CDR2 is SVGAGI in the germline V gene. The CDR3 here is CASSYSGGPRPTEAFF.

The chain combines TRBV5-1 with TRBJ2-1; TCRdb lists TRBD2, though no DNA is available to test this call. The V gene's germline CDR1 is SGHRS and CDR2 YFSETQ. The CDR3 loop spans 14 amino acids. The CDR3 region is CASTRDSLRNEQFF.

The chain couples TRBV20-1 to TRBJ1-5. CDR3 length equals 15 residues. Germline CDR1 and CDR2: DFQATT and SNEGSKA (reference sequence). The CDR3 loop is CSARVGTAGSQPQHF.

This chain uses TRBV15 with TRBJ2-5; as DNA is missing, the TRBD1 call by TCRdb cannot be tested. Germline CDR1 LNHNV, CDR2 YYDKDF (reference sequence). The CDR3 extends over 15 amino acids. The CDR3 sequence: CATSRTPQGLETQYF.

J is TRBJ1-5 and V is TRBV27; TCRdb lists TRBD1, though no DNA is available to test this call. Germline CDR1 and CDR2: MNHEY and SMNVEV (reference sequence). The length of the CDR3 is 18 residues. The CDR3 loop reads CASSYHRGLRMGNQPQHF.

J is TRBJ2-3 and V is TRBV12-3 or TRBV12-4; without DNA, the TCRdb call of TRBD1 cannot be checked. The CDR3 covers 14 residues. The CDR3 region is CASSFNRVADTQYF.

This rearrangement joins TRBV20-1 to TRBJ2-1; the D call of TRBD1 rests on TCRdb alone, since no DNA is present to check it. Germline CDR1 is DFQATT and CDR2 is SNEGSKA (reference sequence). CDR3 size: 13 residues. Here the CDR3 reads CSAGRDIYNEQFF.

V usage is TRBV12-5 and J usage is TRBJ2-5; TCRdb's D gene call, TRBD1, goes unchecked for lack of DNA. This CDR3 comprises 17 residues. Germline values: CDR1 LGHNT, CDR2 FRNRAP. CDR3 sequence: CASGLALLTDSQETQYF. Looking up the rest from reference TRBV12-5 and TRBJ2-5 gives the full variable domain: DARVTQTPRHKVTEMGQEVTMRCQPILGHNTVFWYRQTMMQGLELLAYFRNRAPLDDSGMPKDRFSAEMPDATLATLKIQPSEPRDSAVYFCASGLALLTDSQETQYFGPGTRLLVL.

The chain's CDR3 is CSVGSAYGYTF. V is TRBV20-1 and J is TRBJ1-2. This CDR3 has 11 amino acids. The germline V gene encodes CDR1 DFQATT and CDR2 SNEGSKA (reference sequence).

V gene TRBV10-3 combines with J gene TRBJ1-1. Germline CDR1 is ENHRY and CDR2 is SYGVKD. CDR3 length equals 14 residues. The CDR3 loop reads CAISEGFMNTEAFF.

The chain links TRBV6-1 to TRBJ1-5; without DNA, the TCRdb call of TRBD1 cannot be checked. The CDR3 has 14 residues. Per germline, CDR1 MNHNS and CDR2 SASEGT. The CDR3: CASAPFGGGQPQHF.

The chain combines TRBV4-2 with TRBJ2-3; TCRdb picks TRBD2, but there is no DNA to check that call. CDR1 is LGHNA and CDR2 is YNFKEQ in the germline V gene. This CDR3 has 18 residues. The CDR3 loop reads CASSQDNSAGGPADTQYF.

The chain uses TRBV20-1 and TRBJ2-5; TCRdb's assignment of TRBD1 cannot be checked, as there is no DNA. Germline lookup yields CDR1 DFQATT and CDR2 SNEGSKA (reference sequence). The length of the CDR3 is 16 residues. CDR3 region: CSAKSIAGGLGETQYF.

This rearrangement joins TRBV5-1 to TRBJ2-5; without DNA, the TCRdb call of TRBD1 cannot be checked. There are 16 residues in the CDR3. CDR1 and CDR2 from the germline V gene are SGHRS and YFSETQ. The CDR3 protein is CASSLEGQGVSETQYF.

V usage is TRBV7-9 and J usage is TRBJ2-4. Germline-derived CDR1 and CDR2 are SEHNR and FQNEAQ (reference sequence). The CDR3 covers 16 residues. CDR3 residues: CASSLALGLAKNIQYF.

CDR3 residues: CASSVGGGTVTGELFF. This sequence joins TRBV9 and TRBJ2-2; the D gene TCRdb calls, TRBD2, cannot be checked with no DNA. Germline CDR1 reads SGDLS; CDR2 reads YYNGEE. The CDR3 is 16 residues long.

The chain carries TRBV11-2 and TRBJ1-6; the TRBD1 assignment by TCRdb is unverifiable without DNA. The CDR3 extends over 13 amino acids. Germline-derived CDR1 and CDR2 are SGHAT and FQNNGV. The CDR3 sequence is CASSLGTPPPLHF.

The rearrangement links TRBV6-1 to TRBJ1-5. Germline-derived CDR1 and CDR2 are MNHNS and SASEGT. The CDR3 consists of 17 residues. This chain's CDR3 is CASSGDGVRGSNQPQHF.

The chain links TRBV20-1 to TRBJ2-7; TCRdb lists TRBD2, though no DNA is available to test this call. The CDR3 length is 15 residues. Per the germline V gene, CDR1 is DFQATT and CDR2 is SNEGSKA (reference sequence). CDR3 sequence: CSARRTGPRDYEQYF.

This chain connects TRBV7-2 to TRBJ2-5; TCRdb returns TRBD1, unconfirmable since there is no DNA. The CDR3 loop spans 16 amino acids. Germline CDR1 is SGHTA and CDR2 is FQGNSA. CDR3 in amino acids: CASSQGTGGVGETQYF.

V gene TRBV28 combines with J gene TRBJ1-5; TCRdb gives TRBD1 as the D gene, but with no DNA this cannot be confirmed. This CDR3 contains 14 residues. Germline assignment: CDR1 MDHEN and CDR2 SYDVKM. The chain's CDR3 is CASSGDSPGWPQHF.

The chain is built from TRBV27 and TRBJ2-1; the TRBD2 assignment by TCRdb is unverifiable without DNA. The CDR3 extends over 17 amino acids. Germline loops: CDR1 MNHEY, CDR2 SMNVEV (reference sequence). CDR3 sequence reads: CASISYGGGTSYNEQFF.

The chain carries TRBV6-5 and TRBJ2-5; TCRdb reports TRBD1, a call that lacks DNA to check it against. Germline V CDR1 and CDR2: MNHEY, SVGAGI. The CDR3 has 15 residues. The CDR3 protein is CASSWGGVTSKTQYF.

The rearrangement links TRBV5-6 to TRBJ2-4; checking the TCRdb D call of TRBD1 is not possible without DNA. Per germline, CDR1 SGHDT and CDR2 YYEEEE. CDR3 length: 15 amino acids. This CDR3 reads CASSLGRTGLGIQYF.

The rearrangement uses TRBV5-1 and TRBJ1-3; TCRdb proposes TRBD1, but this gene call is untestable without DNA. Looked up from germline, CDR1 is SGHRS and CDR2 is YFSETQ. The CDR3 totals 16 residues. The CDR3 spells CASSHSGTGGGNTIYF.